The present T cell receptor beta chain was sequenced within a study of long-term antiretroviral therapy in people with HIV. Sampling of each donor yielded at least one pre-ART PBMC sample and at least two post-ART PBMC samples. Participants who had HIV were, without exception, treated in the United States. CDR3 length: 18 residues. V lost 4 bases to trimming and J lost 2 bases; unmatched junction nucleotides: 13. The germline V gene has CDR1 SNHLY and CDR2 FYNNEI. Sequencing used immunoSEQ v3.0 at survey level. TCRdb's table, derived via immunoSEQ multiplex PCR, lists solely in-frame clones and lacks some. The data hold tens of thousands of clones, with more than 70% observed a single time. This clone has only a few counts. Its specificity is not known. Study-wide results and limits: All time points showed a repertoire dominated by clones expanded before ART.

The origin of this receptor is a middle-aged man with HIV. This specimen consisted of unsorted PBMCs, obtained around 2.5 years after starting antiretroviral therapy. The rearrangement links TRBV2 to TRBJ2-7, with 11 positions matching TRBD1. In DNA form, the CDR3 reads TGTGCCAGCAGTGCCGGGACAGGGGGAAACTATATCACCTACGAGCAGTACTTC. Translating gives CASSAGTGGNYITYEQYF.